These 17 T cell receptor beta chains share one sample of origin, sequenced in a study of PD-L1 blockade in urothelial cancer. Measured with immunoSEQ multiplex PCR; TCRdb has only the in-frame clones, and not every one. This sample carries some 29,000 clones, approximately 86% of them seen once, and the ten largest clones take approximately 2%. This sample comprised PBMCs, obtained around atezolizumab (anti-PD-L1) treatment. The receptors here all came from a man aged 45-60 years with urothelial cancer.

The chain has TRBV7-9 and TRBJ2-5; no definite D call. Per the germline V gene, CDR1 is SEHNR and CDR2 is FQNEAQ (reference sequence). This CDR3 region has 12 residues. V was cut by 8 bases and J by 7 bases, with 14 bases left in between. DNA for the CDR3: TGTGCCAGCCGCCCTTATCGAGGGACCCAGTACTTC. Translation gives CASRPYRGTQYF.

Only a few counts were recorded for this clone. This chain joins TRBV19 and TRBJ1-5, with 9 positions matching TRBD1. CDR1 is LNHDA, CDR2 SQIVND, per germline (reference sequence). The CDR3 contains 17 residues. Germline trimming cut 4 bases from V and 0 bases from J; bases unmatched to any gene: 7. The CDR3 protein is CASSRTGATYSNQPQHF. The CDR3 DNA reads TGTGCCAGTAGTAGGACAGGGGCCACCTATAGCAATCAGCCCCAGCATTTT.

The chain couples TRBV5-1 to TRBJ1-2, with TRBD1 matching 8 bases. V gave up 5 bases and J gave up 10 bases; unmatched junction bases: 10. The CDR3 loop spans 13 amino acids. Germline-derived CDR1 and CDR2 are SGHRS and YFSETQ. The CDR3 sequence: CASREDRVGNYTF. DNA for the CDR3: TGCGCCAGCAGGGAGGACAGGGTGGGGAACTACACCTTC.

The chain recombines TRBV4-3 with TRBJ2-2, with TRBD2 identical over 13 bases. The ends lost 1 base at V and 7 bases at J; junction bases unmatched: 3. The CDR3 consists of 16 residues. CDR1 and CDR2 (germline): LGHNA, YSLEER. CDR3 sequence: CASSQGTSGRVGELFF. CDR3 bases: TGCGCCAGCAGCCAAGGGACTAGCGGGAGAGTCGGGGAGCTGTTTTTT.

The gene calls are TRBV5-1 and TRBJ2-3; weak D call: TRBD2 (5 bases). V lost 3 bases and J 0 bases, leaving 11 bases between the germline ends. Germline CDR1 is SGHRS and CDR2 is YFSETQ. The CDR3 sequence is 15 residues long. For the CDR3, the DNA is TGCGCCAGCAGCTCGCAGCGGACTAGCACAGATACGCAGTATTTT. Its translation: CASSSQRTSTDTQYF.

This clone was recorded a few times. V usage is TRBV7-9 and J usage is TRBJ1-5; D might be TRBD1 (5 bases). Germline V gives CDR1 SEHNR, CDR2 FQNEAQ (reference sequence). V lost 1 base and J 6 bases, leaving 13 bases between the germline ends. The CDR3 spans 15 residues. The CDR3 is CASSLGRGFGQPQHF. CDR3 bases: TGTGCCAGCAGCTTAGGCCGGGGGTTCGGTCAGCCCCAGCATTTT. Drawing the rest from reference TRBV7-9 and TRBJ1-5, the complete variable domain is DTGVSQNPRHKITKRGQNVTFRCDPISEHNRLYWYRQTLGQGPEFLTYFQNEAQLEKSRLLSDRFSAERPKGSFSTLEIQRTEQGDSAMYLCASSLGRGFGQPQHFGDGTRLSIL.

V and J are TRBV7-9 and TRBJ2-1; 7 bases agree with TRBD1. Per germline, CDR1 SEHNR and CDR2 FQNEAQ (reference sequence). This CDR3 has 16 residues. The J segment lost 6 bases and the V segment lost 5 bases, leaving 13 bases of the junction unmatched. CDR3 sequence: CASSHDTGTESNEQFF. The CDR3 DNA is TGTGCCAGCAGCCATGATACCGGGACAGAATCCAATGAGCAGTTCTTC.

CDR3 nucleotide sequence: TGTGCCAGCAGCCCGGCCGGGACGAACACCGGGGAGCTGTTTTTT. Protein sequence: CASSPAGTNTGELFF. V gene TRBV7-6 combines with J gene TRBJ2-2; maybe TRBD2 (5 bases). From germline, CDR1 is SGHVS and CDR2 FNYEAQ. CDR3 size: 15 residues. V was pared by 5 bases and J by 0 bases, with 10 bases between.

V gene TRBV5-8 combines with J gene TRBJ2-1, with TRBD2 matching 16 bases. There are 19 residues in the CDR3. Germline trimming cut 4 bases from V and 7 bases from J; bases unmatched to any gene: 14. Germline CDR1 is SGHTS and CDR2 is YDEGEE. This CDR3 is CASSPNRGLAGGPGNEQFF. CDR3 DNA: TGTGCCAGCAGCCCAAACAGGGGACTAGCGGGAGGGCCGGGGAATGAGCAGTTCTTC.

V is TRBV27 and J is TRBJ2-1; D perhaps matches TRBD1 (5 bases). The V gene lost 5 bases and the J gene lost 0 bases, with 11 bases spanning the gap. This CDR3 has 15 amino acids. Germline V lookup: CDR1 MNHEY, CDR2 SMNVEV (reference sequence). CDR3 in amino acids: CASSTRVSSYNEQFF. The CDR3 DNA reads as TGTGCCAGCAGTACCAGGGTTTCCTCCTACAATGAGCAGTTCTTC.

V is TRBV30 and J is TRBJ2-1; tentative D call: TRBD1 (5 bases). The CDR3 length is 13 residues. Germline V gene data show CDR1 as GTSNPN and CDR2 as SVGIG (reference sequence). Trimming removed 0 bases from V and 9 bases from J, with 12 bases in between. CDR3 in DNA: TGTGCCTGGAGTGTTCTAGGGGTGGGTGAGCAGTTCTTC. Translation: CAWSVLGVGEQFF.

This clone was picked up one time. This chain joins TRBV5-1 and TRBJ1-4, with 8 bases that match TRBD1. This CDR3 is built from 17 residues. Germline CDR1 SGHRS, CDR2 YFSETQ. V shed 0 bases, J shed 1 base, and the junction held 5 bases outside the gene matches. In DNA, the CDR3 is TGCGCCAGCAGCTTGGTTTCTACAGGGGGAACTAATGAAAAACTGTTTTTT. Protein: CASSLVSTGGTNEKLFF.

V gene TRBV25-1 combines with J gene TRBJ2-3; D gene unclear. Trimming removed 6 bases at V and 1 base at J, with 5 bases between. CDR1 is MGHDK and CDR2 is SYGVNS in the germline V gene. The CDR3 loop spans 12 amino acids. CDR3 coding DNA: TGTGCCAGCAGCCTAGGCACAGATACGCAGTATTTT. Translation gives CASSLGTDTQYF.

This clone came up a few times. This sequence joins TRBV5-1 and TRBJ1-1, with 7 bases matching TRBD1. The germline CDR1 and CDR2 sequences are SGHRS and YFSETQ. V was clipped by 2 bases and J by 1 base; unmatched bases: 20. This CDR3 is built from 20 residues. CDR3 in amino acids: CASSFEKTVRQGSSNTEAFF. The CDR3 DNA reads TGCGCCAGCAGCTTCGAGAAGACTGTCAGACAGGGATCATCGAACACTGAAGCTTTCTTT. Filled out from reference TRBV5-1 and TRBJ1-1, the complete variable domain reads KAGVTQTPRYLIKTRGQQVTLSCSPISGHRSVSWYQQTPGQGLQFLFEYFSETQRNKGNFPGRFSGRQFSNSRSEMNVSTLELGDSALYLCASSFEKTVRQGSSNTEAFFGQGTRLTVV.

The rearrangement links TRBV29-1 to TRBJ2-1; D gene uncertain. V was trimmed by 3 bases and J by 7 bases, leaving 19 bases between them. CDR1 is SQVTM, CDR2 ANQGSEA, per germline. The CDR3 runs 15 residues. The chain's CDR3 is CSVDFLTVARNEQFF. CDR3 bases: TGCAGCGTTGATTTTTTGACGGTCGCTAGGAATGAGCAGTTCTTC.

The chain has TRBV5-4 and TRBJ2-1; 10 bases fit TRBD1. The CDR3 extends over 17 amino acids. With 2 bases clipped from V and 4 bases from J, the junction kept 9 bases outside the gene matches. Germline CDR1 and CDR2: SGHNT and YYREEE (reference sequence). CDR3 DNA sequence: TGTGCCAGCAGCTTCGGGTCCCCGGGACAGGGGTACAATGAGCAGTTCTTC. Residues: CASSFGSPGQGYNEQFF.

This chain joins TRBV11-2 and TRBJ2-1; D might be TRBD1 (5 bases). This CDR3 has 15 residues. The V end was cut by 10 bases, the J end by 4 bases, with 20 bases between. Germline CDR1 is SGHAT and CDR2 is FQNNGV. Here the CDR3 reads CATSGPRFLYNEQFF. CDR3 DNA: TGTGCCACCTCAGGGCCACGATTTTTGTACAATGAGCAGTTCTTC. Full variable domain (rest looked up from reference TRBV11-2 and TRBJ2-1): EAGVAQSPRYKIIEKRQSVAFWCNPISGHATLYWYQQILGQGPKLLIQFQNNGVVDDSQLPKDRFSAERLKGVDSTLKIQPAKLEDSAVYLCATSGPRFLYNEQFFGPGTRLTVL.